The next 10 T cell receptor beta chains were all read from a single sample in a study of T cell responses to AZD1222 COVID-19 vaccine. Sequencing used immunoSEQ multiplex PCR; TCRdb keeps in-frame clones, though not all of them. This sample has some 200,000 clones, with about 93% found just once. The sequencing here drew on peripheral blood, taken 28 days after the second AZD1222 dose. The origin of the receptors is an adult who received the AZD1222 COVID-19 vaccine.

The chain has TRBV6-5 and TRBJ1-3; D unresolved. V dropped 7 bases and J dropped 0 bases, with 10 bases sitting between them. The CDR3 consists of 14 residues. Looked up from germline, CDR1 is MNHEY and CDR2 is SVGAGI. The CDR3 DNA is TGTGCCAGCATCGGAGGGAGCTCTGGAAACACCATATATTTT. Residues: CASIGGSSGNTIYF.

The chain joins TRBV28 to TRBJ1-2; D not certain. V was trimmed by 3 bases and J by 7 bases, leaving 9 bases between them. The CDR3 is 12 amino acids. The germline V gene has CDR1 MDHEN and CDR2 SYDVKM. CDR3 sequence (DNA): TGTGCCAGCAGTTTGCTCGGCTCTGGCTACACCTTC. It translates to CASSLLGSGYTF.

The V and J genes are TRBV5-1 and TRBJ1-5; TRBD1 is a possible D gene (5 bases). The CDR3 totals 13 residues. Per the germline V gene, CDR1 is SGHRS and CDR2 is YFSETQ. V lost 4 bases and J lost 5, with 10 bases in between. CDR3 bases: TGCGCCAGCAGCAGTCAGGGAGATCAGCCCCAGCATTTT. Translated: CASSSQGDQPQHF.

The gene calls are TRBV5-1 and TRBJ1-1; 10 nucleotides line up with TRBD1. J lost 4 bases, V lost 4 bases, and 7 bases had no gene match. CDR1 and CDR2 from the germline V gene are SGHRS and YFSETQ. CDR3 length: 15 amino acids. DNA of the CDR3: TGCGCCAGCAGCAATCCCGGGACAGGGGTCACTGAAGCTTTCTTT. This codes for CASSNPGTGVTEAFF.

The chain recombines TRBV7-9 with TRBJ2-5, with no clear D. Looked up from germline, CDR1 is SEHNR and CDR2 is FQNEAQ (reference sequence). V lost 1 base and J lost 2, with 11 bases in between. The CDR3 spans 15 residues. CDR3 nucleotides: TGTGCCAGCAGCTTAGTCTCAGGTCGACAAGAGACCCAGTACTTC. Protein product: CASSLVSGRQETQYF. Full variable domain (rest looked up from reference TRBV7-9 and TRBJ2-5): DTGVSQNPRHKITKRGQNVTFRCDPISEHNRLYWYRQTLGQGPEFLTYFQNEAQLEKSRLLSDRFSAERPKGSFSTLEIQRTEQGDSAMYLCASSLVSGRQETQYFGPGTRLLVL.

The V call is TRBV5-1, the J call TRBJ1-1, with 8 nucleotides matching TRBD1. The CDR3 has 13 residues. J gave up 6 bases and V 8 bases, and 9 bases lay outside the gene matches. Looked up from germline, CDR1 is SGHRS and CDR2 is YFSETQ. The DNA of the CDR3 is TGCGCCAGTAATCCGGGGACAGGCTCTGAAGCTTTCTTT. This gives the protein CASNPGTGSEAFF.

The chain has TRBV5-4 and TRBJ2-2, with TRBD1 identical over 12 bases. Trimming at V came to 4 bases and at J to 4 bases, leaving 5 bases not matched to a gene. The CDR3 covers 16 residues. The V gene's germline CDR1 is SGHNT and CDR2 YYREEE (reference sequence). CDR3 nucleotide sequence: TGTGCCAGCAGCACGTGGGACAGGGGGCCCACCGGGGAGCTGTTTTTT. The encoded protein is CASSTWDRGPTGELFF.

The chain recombines TRBV11-3 with TRBJ1-5, with D possibly matching TRBD1 (6 bases). CDR3 length: 16 amino acids. The V end was cut by 2 bases, the J end by 6 bases, with 17 bases between. The germline gives CDR1 SGHNT, CDR2 YENEEA. The CDR3 nucleotides are TGTGCCAGCAGCTTACCGAACAGGGTTGCGCGTCAGCCCCAGCATTTT. Translated, it gives CASSLPNRVARQPQHF.

This rearrangement joins TRBV3-1 (or the pseudogene TRBV3-2) to TRBJ2-5; unclear D gene. Trimming removed 1 base from V and 5 bases from J, with 14 bases in between. CDR3 length: 15 residues. Germline CDR1 is LGHDT and CDR2 is YNNKEL (reference sequence). The CDR3 DNA reads TGTGCCAGCAGCCAAGTTACGATGGTCTGGGAGACCCAGTACTTC. As protein: CASSQVTMVWETQYF.

J is TRBJ1-1 and V is TRBV3-1 (or the pseudogene TRBV3-2); TRBD1 is a possible D gene (6 bases). Germline V lookup: CDR1 LGHDT, CDR2 YNNKEL (reference sequence). The CDR3 consists of 15 residues. The V gene lost 4 bases and the J gene lost 8 bases, with 20 bases spanning the gap. CDR3 nucleotides: TGTGCCAGCAGCCGAGGCCGACAGGTCCATGTCGAAGCTTTCTTT. Translating it yields CASSRGRQVHVEAFF.